Listed here are 6 T cell receptor beta chains from one sample, sequenced in a study of identical twins. Via MiXCR, TCRdb re-called the 5' RACE reads, giving one row per CDR3 protein. The data hold about 900,000 distinct CDR3 sequences, with 10% to 15% observed a single time. This same sample was also taken into another study, of yellow fever vaccine responses in identical twins.

Source material: PBMCs. Receptors were obtained from a woman between 18 and 30 years old in good health.

The genes are TRBV6-1 and TRBJ2-7; possibly TRBD1 or TRBD2 for D (5 bases each). The CDR3 totals 15 residues. Germline lookup yields CDR1 MNHNS and CDR2 SASEGT. The germline V and J ends were trimmed by 0 bases and 4 bases, with 13 bases remaining between them. This chain's CDR3 is CASSEAMTAAYEQYF. The CDR3 DNA follows: TGTGCCAGCAGTGAAGCGATGACAGCGGCGTACGAGCAGTACTTC.

This clonotype was counted between two and nine times. Here the CDR3 omits its conserved ending phenylalanine or tryptophan, so a read error is the likely source. The genes are TRBV5-1 and TRBJ1-6; possible D gene TRBD1, 5 bases. CDR3 length: 17 residues. Germline CDR1 and CDR2: SGHRS and YFSETQ. The germline V and J ends were trimmed by 1 base and 5 bases, with 16 bases remaining between them. CDR3 loop: CASSLTGGARDNSPLHS. The CDR3 DNA follows: TGCGCCAGCAGCTTGACCGGCGGGGCGCGCGATAATTCACCCCTCCACTCT.

At least ten counts were recorded for this clonotype. J is TRBJ2-5 and V is TRBV6-5; 9 nucleotides align to TRBD2. The length of the CDR3 is 18 residues. Germline V lookup: CDR1 MNHEY, CDR2 SVGAGI. J was trimmed by 6 bases and V by 4 bases; bases with no gene match: 18. The CDR3 DNA reads TGTGCCAGCAGTTCGCGTGGTAGCGGGGGACCAAGTGTACAGACCCAGTACTTC. This codes for CASSSRGSGGPSVQTQYF.

The chain is built from TRBV9 and TRBJ2-3; no clear D. Germline V gene sequence: CDR1 SGDLS, CDR2 YYNGEE. Deletions cut 3 bases from V and 3 bases from J, with 8 bases between. The CDR3 spans 13 residues. CDR3 protein: CASSARFTDTQYF. DNA for the CDR3: TGTGCCAGCAGCGCCCGGTTTACAGATACGCAGTATTTT.

The chain is built from TRBV14 and TRBJ2-7; D uncertain. Per germline, CDR1 SGHDN and CDR2 FVKESK. The CDR3 has 13 amino acids. Trimming removed 10 bases from V and 3 bases from J, with 16 bases in between. The CDR3 DNA follows: TGTGCCACTTTCCTCAGGAATTACTACGAGCAGTACGTC. It yields the protein CATFLRNYYEQYV.

This clonotype was found a few times. The V call is TRBV20-1, the J call TRBJ2-3, with 10 positions matching TRBD2. This CDR3 has 15 amino acids. J was trimmed by 1 base and V by 3 bases; bases with no gene match: 4. Germline V CDR1 and CDR2: DFQATT, SNEGSKA (reference sequence). This CDR3 is CSARSGRAGTDTQYF. The CDR3 DNA reads as TGCAGTGCTAGGAGCGGGAGGGCCGGCACAGATACGCAGTATTTT.